This TCR beta chain stems from a study of response to subunit inactivated influenza vaccine. Via MiXCR, TCRdb re-called the RT-PCR reads, giving one row per CDR3 protein. The profile shows about 800,000 distinct CDR3 sequences, roughly 20% of them singletons. General observations from the study: The authors offered the suggestion that each seasonal influenza vaccination recruits few new T cells.

Germline values: CDR1 SGHRS, CDR2 YFSETQ. This CDR3 has 17 amino acids. V shed 5 bases, J shed 0 bases, and the junction held 7 bases outside the gene matches. Regarding this clonotype: Its cognate antigen is unknown.

J is TRBJ1-6 and V is TRBV5-1, with TRBD1 identical over 8 bases. The receptor was derived from a man in his fifties or sixties who received an inactivated influenza vaccine. The sequences come from PBMCs from blood, collected more than 4 days after vaccination. The CDR3 coding sequence is TGCGCCAGCAGACTACAGGGGGTCAGCTCCTATAATTCACCCCTCCACTTT. Its translation is CASRLQGVSSYNSPLHF.